The clone carrying this T cell receptor (beta chain) was detected only a few times. This sample was included in a study of blood T cell repertoires in COVID-19. At the level of the study: The United States, Italy and Spain supplied acute and convalescent COVID-19 samples.

Using immunoSEQ multiplex PCR, the repertoire was profiled, and TCRdb retains in-frame clones only, with some absent. The sample consists of about 190,000 clones, 86% of them appearing once. The source material was PBMCs or T cells enriched from blood (not recorded which). The clonotype was recovered from a middle-aged man with acute COVID-19.

CDR3 residues: CASSQALQTANYGYTF. DNA of the CDR3: TGTGCCAGCAGCCAAGCCCTCCAAACAGCAAACTATGGCTACACCTTC. The J gene is TRBJ1-2, the V gene TRBV3-1 (or the pseudogene TRBV3-2); D remains ambiguous. The germline V gene encodes CDR1 LGHDT and CDR2 YNNKEL (reference sequence). V was cut by 1 base and J by 2 bases, with 14 bases left in between. The CDR3 runs 16 residues.